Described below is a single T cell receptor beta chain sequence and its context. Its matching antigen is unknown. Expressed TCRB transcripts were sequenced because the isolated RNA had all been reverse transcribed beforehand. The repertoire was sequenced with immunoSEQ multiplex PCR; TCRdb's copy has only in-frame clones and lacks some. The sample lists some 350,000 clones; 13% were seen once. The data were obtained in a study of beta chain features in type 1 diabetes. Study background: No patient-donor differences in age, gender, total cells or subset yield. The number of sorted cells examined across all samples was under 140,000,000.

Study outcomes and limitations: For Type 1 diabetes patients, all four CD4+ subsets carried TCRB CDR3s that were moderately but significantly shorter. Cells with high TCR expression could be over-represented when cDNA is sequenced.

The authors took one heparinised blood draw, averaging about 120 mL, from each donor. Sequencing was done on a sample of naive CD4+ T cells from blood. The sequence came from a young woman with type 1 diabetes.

As DNA, the CDR3 is TGTGCCAGTAGTCTTGCGGCTAGCGGCACAGATACGCAGTATTTT. The encoded protein is CASSLAASGTDTQYF. This chain connects TRBV19 to TRBJ2-3, with TRBD2 as a possible D gene (6 bases). V gave up 5 bases and J gave up 1 base, with 13 bases separating them. This CDR3 has 15 residues. CDR1 and CDR2 from the germline V gene are LNHDA and SQIVND (reference sequence).